These 10 T cell receptor beta chains came from one sample sequenced in a study of T cells in localized non-small cell lung cancer. Here immunoSEQ multiplex PCR was the method, and the copy in TCRdb shows in-frame clones only, minus some. The table lists about 18,000 clones, around 86% of them singletons. Material: peripheral blood, obtained before any cancer treatment. The receptors stem from a female donor at least 60 years old with stage I lung adenocarcinoma.

The chain is built from TRBV4-3 and TRBJ1-1; possible D gene TRBD1, 6 bases. Germline V gene data show CDR1 as LGHNA and CDR2 as YSLEER. V lost 6 bases, J lost 2 bases, and 22 bases lay in between. The CDR3 covers 17 residues. The CDR3 DNA reads TGCGCCAGCAGTGTTTCTACTACAGGGAGGGTTAACACTGAAGCTTTCTTT. Translated: CASSVSTTGRVNTEAFF.

V and J are TRBV10-3 and TRBJ1-1, with a tentative D call TRBD1 (5 bases). Germline V gene sequence: CDR1 ENHRY, CDR2 SYGVKD. The CDR3 has 13 residues. Deletions cut 5 bases from V and 7 bases from J, with 14 bases between. The CDR3 sequence: CAISLEGTSEAFF. The CDR3, as DNA: TGTGCCATCAGTCTGGAGGGGACCAGTGAAGCTTTCTTT.

The genes are TRBV7-2 and TRBJ1-2; D unresolved. V dropped 8 bases and J dropped 2 bases, with 9 bases sitting between them. The CDR3 is 12 residues long. CDR1 is SGHTA and CDR2 is FQGNSA in the germline V gene. CDR3 DNA sequence: TGTGCCAGCTCGACTGGGAACTATGGCTACACCTTC. Protein sequence: CASSTGNYGYTF. Full variable domain (rest looked up from reference TRBV7-2 and TRBJ1-2): GAGVSQSPSNKVTEKGKDVELRCDPISGHTALYWYRQSLGQGLEFLIYFQGNSAPDKSGLPSDRFSAERTGGSVSTLTIQRTQQEDSAVYLCASSTGNYGYTFGSGTRLTVV.

V usage is TRBV19 and J usage is TRBJ1-3; D not certain. The V and J ends lost 7 bases and 0 bases respectively, with 10 bases between them. This CDR3 spans 14 amino acids. Germline loops: CDR1 LNHDA, CDR2 SQIVND (reference sequence). The CDR3 here is CASTDISSGNTIYF. Here the CDR3 DNA reads TGTGCCAGTACCGACATCAGCTCTGGAAACACCATATATTTT.

The V gene is TRBV19, the J gene TRBJ2-1; TRBD1 matches at 8 bases. V was clipped by 5 bases and J by 14 bases; unmatched bases: 5. Germline V CDR1 and CDR2: LNHDA, SQIVND (reference sequence). The length of the CDR3 is 11 residues. CDR3 in DNA: TGTGCCAGTAGTTCCGGGACAGGCGAGTTCTTC. Amino acid sequence: CASSSGTGEFF.

The chain uses TRBV7-9 and TRBJ1-2; D perhaps matches TRBD1 (6 bases). The V end lost 5 bases, the J end lost 2 bases, and 12 bases lay between the germline ends. The CDR3 runs to 14 residues. Germline-derived CDR1 and CDR2 are SEHNR and FQNEAQ (reference sequence). Written as DNA, the CDR3 is TGTGCCAGCAGCCCCCAGGGGCCCAACTATGGCTACACCTTC. Its protein product is CASSPQGPNYGYTF.

The genes are TRBV5-1 and TRBJ1-2; 7 positions match TRBD1. V gave up 0 bases and J gave up 4 bases; unmatched junction bases: 6. The CDR3 runs 15 residues. Germline assignment: CDR1 SGHRS and CDR2 YFSETQ. CDR3 nucleotide sequence: TGCGCCAGCAGCTTGGGCTCCGGGACAGCCTATGGCTACACCTTC. Its translation is CASSLGSGTAYGYTF.

The genes are TRBV4-1 and TRBJ1-5; D is unclear. This CDR3 is built from 17 residues. Trimming took off 1 base at V and 2 bases at J, with 15 bases between the two ends. Per germline, CDR1 MGHRA and CDR2 YSYEKL. The CDR3 nucleotides read TGCGCCAGCAGCCAAGGTTTTCGAGCCCTAGGCAATCAGCCCCAGCATTTT. The encoded protein is CASSQGFRALGNQPQHF.

CDR3 sequence: CASSRTGEYYGYTF. In nucleotides, the CDR3 is TGTGCCAGCAGTCGGACAGGGGAATATTATGGCTACACCTTC. The chain combines TRBV6-6 with TRBJ1-2; 9 nucleotides align to TRBD1. The CDR3 is 14 residues long. The ends lost 5 bases at V and 5 bases at J; junction bases unmatched: 6. Looked up from germline, CDR1 is MNHNY and CDR2 is SVGAGI (reference sequence).

The rearrangement uses TRBV12-5 and TRBJ1-4, with D perhaps TRBD1 (6 bases). This CDR3 spans 15 amino acids. Trimming pared 1 base from V and 8 bases from J, leaving 14 bases between. CDR1 LGHNT and CDR2 FRNRAP come from the germline V gene. The CDR3 nucleotides are TGTGCTAGTGGTTTGGGCCCAGGGGAGGAGGAAAAACTGTTTTTT. The encoded protein is CASGLGPGEEEKLFF.